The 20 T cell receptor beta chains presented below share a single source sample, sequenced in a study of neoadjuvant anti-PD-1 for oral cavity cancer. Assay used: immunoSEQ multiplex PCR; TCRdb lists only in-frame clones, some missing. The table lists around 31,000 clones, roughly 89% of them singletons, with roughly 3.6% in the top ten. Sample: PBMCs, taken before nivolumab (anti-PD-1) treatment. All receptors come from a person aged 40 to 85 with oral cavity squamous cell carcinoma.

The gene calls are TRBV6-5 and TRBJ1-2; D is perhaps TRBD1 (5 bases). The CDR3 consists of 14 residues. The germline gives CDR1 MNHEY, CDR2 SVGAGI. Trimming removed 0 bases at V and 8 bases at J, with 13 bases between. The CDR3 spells CASSYSVRQQGYTF. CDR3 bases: TGTGCCAGCAGTTACTCGGTGAGACAGCAGGGCTACACCTTC.

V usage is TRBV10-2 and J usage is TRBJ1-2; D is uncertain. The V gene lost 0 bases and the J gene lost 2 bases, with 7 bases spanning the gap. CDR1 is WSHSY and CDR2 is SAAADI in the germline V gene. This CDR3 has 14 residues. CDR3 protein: CASSESIPNYGYTF. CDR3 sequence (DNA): TGCGCCAGCAGTGAGTCGATACCAAACTATGGCTACACCTTC.

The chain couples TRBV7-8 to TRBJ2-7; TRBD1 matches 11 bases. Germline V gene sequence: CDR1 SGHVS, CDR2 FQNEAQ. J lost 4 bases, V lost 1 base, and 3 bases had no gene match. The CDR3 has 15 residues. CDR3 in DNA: TGTGCCAGCAGCTTAGTAGGGACAGGGGGTTACGAGCAGTACTTC. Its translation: CASSLVGTGGYEQYF.

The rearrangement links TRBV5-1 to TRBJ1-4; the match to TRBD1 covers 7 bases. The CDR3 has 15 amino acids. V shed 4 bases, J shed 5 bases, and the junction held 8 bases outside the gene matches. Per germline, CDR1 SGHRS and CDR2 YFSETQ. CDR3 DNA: TGCGCCAGCAGCCCGGGACAGCTCCTGAATGAAAAACTGTTTTTT. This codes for CASSPGQLLNEKLFF.

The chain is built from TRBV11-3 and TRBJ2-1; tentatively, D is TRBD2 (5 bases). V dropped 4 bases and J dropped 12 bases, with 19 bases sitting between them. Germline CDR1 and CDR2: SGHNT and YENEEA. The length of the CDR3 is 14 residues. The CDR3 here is CASSSSNGGEGQFF. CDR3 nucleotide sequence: TGTGCCAGCAGCTCGTCAAACGGCGGAGAGGGGCAGTTCTTC.

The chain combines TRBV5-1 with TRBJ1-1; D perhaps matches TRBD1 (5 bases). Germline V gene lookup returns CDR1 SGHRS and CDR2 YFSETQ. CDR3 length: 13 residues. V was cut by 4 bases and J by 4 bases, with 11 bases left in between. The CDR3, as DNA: TGCGCCAGCAGCGCCGGGACGGGCACTGAAGCTTTCTTT. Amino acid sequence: CASSAGTGTEAFF.

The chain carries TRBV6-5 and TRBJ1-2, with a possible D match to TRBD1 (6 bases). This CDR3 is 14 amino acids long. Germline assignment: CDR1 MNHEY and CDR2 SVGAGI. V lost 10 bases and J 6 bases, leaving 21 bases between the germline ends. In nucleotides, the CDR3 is TGTGCCACCTCCCGCCTCCCAGGGGCGCATGGCTACACCTTC. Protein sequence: CATSRLPGAHGYTF.

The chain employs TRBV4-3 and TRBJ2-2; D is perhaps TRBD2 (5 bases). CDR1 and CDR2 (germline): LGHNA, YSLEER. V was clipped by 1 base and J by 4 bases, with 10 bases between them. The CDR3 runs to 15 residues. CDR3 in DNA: TGCGCCAGCAGCCAAGCGGGAACTTTCACCGGGGAGCTGTTTTTT. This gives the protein CASSQAGTFTGELFF.

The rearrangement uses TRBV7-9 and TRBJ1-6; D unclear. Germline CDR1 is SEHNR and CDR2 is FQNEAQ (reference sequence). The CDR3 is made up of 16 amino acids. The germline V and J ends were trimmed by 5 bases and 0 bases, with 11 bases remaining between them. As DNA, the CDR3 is TGTGCCAGCAGCCGTGAGGGAGCCTCCTATAATTCACCCCTCCACTTT. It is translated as CASSREGASYNSPLHF.

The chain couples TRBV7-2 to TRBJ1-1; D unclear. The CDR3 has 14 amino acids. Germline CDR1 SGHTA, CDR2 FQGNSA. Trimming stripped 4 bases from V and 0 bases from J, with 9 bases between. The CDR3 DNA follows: TGTGCCAGCAGCTCAAGTAGCATGAACACTGAAGCTTTCTTT. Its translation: CASSSSSMNTEAFF.

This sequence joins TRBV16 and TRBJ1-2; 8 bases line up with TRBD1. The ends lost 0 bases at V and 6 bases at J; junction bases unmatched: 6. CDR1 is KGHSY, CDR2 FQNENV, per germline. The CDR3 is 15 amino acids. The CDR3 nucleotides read TGTGCCAGCAGCCAATCCGGGACAGGTCTAAATGGCTACACCTTC. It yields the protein CASSQSGTGLNGYTF.

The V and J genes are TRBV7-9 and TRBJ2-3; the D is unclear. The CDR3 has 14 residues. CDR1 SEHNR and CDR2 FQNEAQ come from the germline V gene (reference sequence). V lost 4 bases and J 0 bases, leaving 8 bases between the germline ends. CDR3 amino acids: CASSWTRSTDTQYF. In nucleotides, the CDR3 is TGTGCCAGCAGCTGGACGCGGAGCACAGATACGCAGTATTTT.

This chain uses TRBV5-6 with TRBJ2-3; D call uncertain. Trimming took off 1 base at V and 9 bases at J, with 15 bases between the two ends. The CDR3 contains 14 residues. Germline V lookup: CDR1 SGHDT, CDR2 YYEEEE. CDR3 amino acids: CASSLSMGPRTQYF. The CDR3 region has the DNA TGTGCCAGCAGCTTGAGTATGGGCCCCCGCACGCAGTATTTT.

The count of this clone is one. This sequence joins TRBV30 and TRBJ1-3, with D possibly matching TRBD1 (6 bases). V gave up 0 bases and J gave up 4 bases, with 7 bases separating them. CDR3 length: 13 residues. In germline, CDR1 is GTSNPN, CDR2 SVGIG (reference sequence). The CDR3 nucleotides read TGTGCCTGGAGTGTCCAGGGGGGAAACACCATATATTTT. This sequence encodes CAWSVQGGNTIYF.

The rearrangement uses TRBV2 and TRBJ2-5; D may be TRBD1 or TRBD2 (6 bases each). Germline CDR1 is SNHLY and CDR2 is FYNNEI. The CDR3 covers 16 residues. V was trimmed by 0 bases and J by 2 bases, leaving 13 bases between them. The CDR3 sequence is CASSEATGGQQETQYF. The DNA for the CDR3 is TGTGCCAGCAGTGAAGCCACCGGGGGCCAACAAGAGACCCAGTACTTC.

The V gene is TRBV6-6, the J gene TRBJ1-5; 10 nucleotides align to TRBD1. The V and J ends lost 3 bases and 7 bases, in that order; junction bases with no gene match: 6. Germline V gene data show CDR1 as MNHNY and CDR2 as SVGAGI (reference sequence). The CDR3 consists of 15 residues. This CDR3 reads CASSYGDRGSQPQHF. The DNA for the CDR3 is TGTGCCAGCAGTTATGGGGACAGGGGTTCGCAGCCCCAGCATTTT.

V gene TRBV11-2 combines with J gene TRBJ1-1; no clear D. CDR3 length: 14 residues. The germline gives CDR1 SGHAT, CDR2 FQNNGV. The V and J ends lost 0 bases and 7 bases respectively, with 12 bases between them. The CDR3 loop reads CASSLDRMSNEAFF. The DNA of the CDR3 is TGTGCCAGCAGCTTAGATCGTATGAGTAATGAAGCTTTCTTT. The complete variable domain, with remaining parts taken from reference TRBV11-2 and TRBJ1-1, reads EAGVAQSPRYKIIEKRQSVAFWCNPISGHATLYWYQQILGQGPKLLIQFQNNGVVDDSQLPKDRFSAERLKGVDSTLKIQPAKLEDSAVYLCASSLDRMSNEAFFGQGTRLTVV.

The CDR3 region has the DNA TGTGCCAGCAGTTTAGGACTAGCGGGGGGTCACCAAGAGACCCAGTACTTC. Encoded protein: CASSLGLAGGHQETQYF. The chain recombines TRBV28 with TRBJ2-5; 14 positions agree with TRBD2. The V gene end was trimmed by 2 bases and the J gene end by 0 bases; junction bases not matched to a gene: 2. CDR3 length: 17 residues. The V gene's germline CDR1 is MDHEN and CDR2 SYDVKM.

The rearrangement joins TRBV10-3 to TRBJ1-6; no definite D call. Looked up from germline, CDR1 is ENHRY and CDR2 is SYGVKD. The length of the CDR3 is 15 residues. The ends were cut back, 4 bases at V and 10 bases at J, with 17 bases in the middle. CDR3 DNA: TGTGCCATCAGTGTGTCGACGGCCAGCGGGTCACCCCTCCACTTT. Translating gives CAISVSTASGSPLHF.

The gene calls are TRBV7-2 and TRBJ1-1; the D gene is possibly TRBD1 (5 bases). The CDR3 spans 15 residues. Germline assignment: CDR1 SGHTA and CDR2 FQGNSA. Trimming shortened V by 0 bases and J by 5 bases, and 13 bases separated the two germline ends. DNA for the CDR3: TGTGCCAGCAGCTTAGCGCTCGACGGGGGTACTGAAGCTTTCTTT. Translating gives CASSLALDGGTEAFF. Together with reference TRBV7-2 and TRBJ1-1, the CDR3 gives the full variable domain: GAGVSQSPSNKVTEKGKDVELRCDPISGHTALYWYRQSLGQGLEFLIYFQGNSAPDKSGLPSDRFSAERTGGSVSTLTIQRTQQEDSAVYLCASSLALDGGTEAFFGQGTRLTVV.